The 10 T cell receptor beta chains listed next were all sequenced from one sample in a study of blood T cell repertoires in COVID-19. Profiled with immunoSEQ multiplex PCR; TCRdb holds only in-frame clones, not every one. The sample holds about 180,000 clones, about four fifths seen once. The sequencing sample was made of peripheral blood. These receptor sequences come from a human donor in a cohort sampled during active COVID-19.

The rearrangement links TRBV19 to TRBJ1-3; D may be TRBD1 (6 bases). This CDR3 is 17 amino acids long. V dropped 4 bases and J dropped 6 bases, with 22 bases sitting between them. Germline CDR1 LNHDA, CDR2 SQIVND (reference sequence). CDR3 DNA: TGTGCCAGTAGTACACCCCCGACAGGACATAGGACAAACACCATATATTTT. It is translated as CASSTPPTGHRTNTIYF.

This clone was seen once. This chain uses TRBV6-6 with TRBJ1-3; 7 bases line up with TRBD1. This CDR3 spans 14 amino acids. From germline, CDR1 is MNHNY and CDR2 SVGAGI (reference sequence). Unmatched junction bases numbered 4, after V lost 6 bases and J lost 2 bases. The CDR3 loop is CASSRTGAGNTIYF. CDR3 in DNA: TGTGCCAGCAGCCGCACAGGGGCTGGAAACACCATATATTTT.

For the CDR3, the DNA is TGTGCCAGCAGTTTCTTAGCGGGGGGGCTCGATGAGCAGTTCTTC. Protein: CASSFLAGGLDEQFF. The chain is built from TRBV6-5 and TRBJ2-1; 11 bases agree with TRBD2. In germline, CDR1 is MNHEY, CDR2 SVGAGI. The J segment lost 8 bases and the V segment lost 4 bases, leaving 7 bases of the junction unmatched. The CDR3 loop spans 15 amino acids.

The genes are TRBV5-5 and TRBJ2-2, with D perhaps TRBD1 (6 bases). Looked up from germline, CDR1 is SGHKS and CDR2 is YYEKEE (reference sequence). The CDR3 has 15 residues. Trimming cost V 2 bases and J 4 bases, with 12 bases left between them. The chain's CDR3 is CASSFFTGFTGELFF. CDR3 bases: TGTGCCAGCAGCTTCTTTACAGGGTTCACCGGGGAGCTGTTTTTT.

A single count supports this clone. This chain uses TRBV6-5 with TRBJ1-4; D is ambiguous. CDR1 is MNHEY and CDR2 is SVGAGI in the germline V gene. The CDR3 totals 12 residues. V was pared by 8 bases and J by 4 bases, with 8 bases between. This CDR3 is CASAGGNEKLFF. The CDR3 nucleotides are TGTGCCAGCGCTGGAGGTAATGAAAAACTGTTTTTT.

This rearrangement joins TRBV11-2 to TRBJ2-7, with TRBD1 matching over 7 bases. The length of the CDR3 is 14 residues. V lost 4 bases and J lost 2; bases outside the gene matches: 5. Germline lookup yields CDR1 SGHAT and CDR2 FQNNGV. The CDR3 DNA reads TGTGCCAGCAGCTCGACAGGGTTGGCCTACGAGCAGTACTTC. Its translation is CASSSTGLAYEQYF. The entire variable domain, with the rest obtained from reference TRBV11-2 and TRBJ2-7, is as follows: EAGVAQSPRYKIIEKRQSVAFWCNPISGHATLYWYQQILGQGPKLLIQFQNNGVVDDSQLPKDRFSAERLKGVDSTLKIQPAKLEDSAVYLCASSSTGLAYEQYFGPGTRLTVT.

This sequence joins TRBV3-1 (or the pseudogene TRBV3-2) and TRBJ2-1; 11 bases line up with TRBD2. The J segment lost 8 bases and the V segment lost 0 bases, leaving 3 bases of the junction unmatched. Germline V gene sequence: CDR1 LGHDT, CDR2 YNNKEL (reference sequence). CDR3 size: 15 residues. As DNA, the CDR3 is TGTGCCAGCAGCCAAGACCTAGCGGGGGGTGATGAGCAGTTCTTC. This translates into CASSQDLAGGDEQFF.

This clone was counted a single time. The chain employs TRBV25-1 and TRBJ1-1; tentatively, D is TRBD1 (5 bases). CDR1 MGHDK and CDR2 SYGVNS come from the germline V gene. V was shortened by 3 bases and J by 1 base, with 6 bases between the two germline ends. The CDR3 length is 13 residues. The CDR3 DNA follows: TGTGCCAGCAGTGAGCAGGGGAACACTGAAGCTTTCTTT. It is translated as CASSEQGNTEAFF.

The chain couples TRBV15 to TRBJ1-4, with D unresolved. Trimming cost V 2 bases and J 8 bases, with 12 bases left between them. The CDR3 loop spans 14 amino acids. Germline V gene sequence: CDR1 LNHNV, CDR2 YYDKDF (reference sequence). The CDR3 DNA is TGTGCCACCAGCAGAATGACGAACGGGGAAAAACTGTTTTTT. This translates into CATSRMTNGEKLFF.

A note on this clone: Other DNA sequences in this specimen translate into the identical CDR3. This rearrangement joins TRBV12-3 or TRBV12-4 to TRBJ1-1, with D unclear. This CDR3 region has 12 residues. The V and J ends lost 3 bases and 4 bases respectively, with 6 bases between them. In nucleotides, the CDR3 is TGTGCCAGCAGTTTCGGTGGCACTGAAGCTTTCTTT. Protein: CASSFGGTEAFF.